These T cell receptor beta chains were read from a single sample in a study of CD8 T cells in Susac syndrome. Each CDR3 protein is one row after TCRdb ran MiXCR on the immunoSEQ multiplex PCR reads. The sample has about 130,000 distinct CDR3 sequences, roughly 89% seen once; the top ten hold 0.24%. The specimen was CD8+ T cells from PBMCs. The receptors were gathered from a human donor with multiple sclerosis. Each CDR3 is given with its conserved first and last residue. The D gene is left open where the match is weak. Part of the rows lack a size; the others show once, few, many or a class for expanded clones.

j_call d_call v_call clone_size cdr3_nt cdr3_aa
TRBJ2-4 NA TRBV21-1 NA TGTGCCAGCAGCAAGGGGGACGGGGGGAACATTCAGTACTTC CASSKGDGGNIQYF
TRBJ1-3 NA TRBV23-1 NA TGCGCCAGCAGTCAATCGGGGGACATCTCTGGAAACACCATATATTTT CASSQSGDISGNTIYF
TRBJ2-1 NA TRBV29-1 NA TGCAGCGTTGAAGACATGGGTCCTAATGAGCAGTTCTTC CSVEDMGPNEQFF
TRBJ1-2 TRBD1 TRBV4-1 once TGCGCCAGCAGCCAAGTTCAAGGGGGCGGTCGCTACACCTTC CASSQVQGGGRYTF
TRBJ2-5 NA TRBV5-4 NA TGTGCCAGCAGCTCCCCTGGCGTAGCGGATGAAGAGACCCAGTACTTC CASSSPGVADEETQYF
TRBJ1-5 NA TRBV27 NA TGTGCCAGCAGGGACAGACAGACCAACAATCAGCCCCAGCATTTT CASRDRQTNNQPQHF
TRBJ2-2 NA TRBV27 NA TGTGCCAGCAGTTTAGGGGGTCCCGGGGAGCTGTTTTTT CASSLGGPGELFF
TRBJ1-1 TRBD1 TRBV27 NA TGTGCCAGCAGCGTACAGGGGGGTGAAGCTTTCTTT CASSVQGGEAFF
TRBJ2-1 NA TRBV20-1 NA TGCAGTGCTGGCCCCCGGTATGAGCAGTTCTTC CSAGPRYEQFF
TRBJ2-7 NA TRBV7-9 NA TGTGCCAGCAGCCCCCCGGACCCTCGACCCTCCGAGCAGTACTTC CASSPPDPRPSEQYF
TRBJ2-1 NA TRBV5-4 NA TGTGCCAGCAGCTTCGGACCAGACCATACCAATGAGCAGTTCTTC CASSFGPDHTNEQFF
TRBJ2-1 TRBD2 TRBV28 NA TGTGCCAGCAGTCCGCCCCGGGAGGTCTATGAGCAGTTCTTC CASSPPREVYEQFF
TRBJ1-1 NA TRBV27 NA TGTGCCAGCAGTTTAATCGGCCTGGACACTGAAGCTTTCTTT CASSLIGLDTEAFF
TRBJ2-7 NA TRBV7-2 NA TGTGCCCTGGGACATCCACCCGAGCAGTACTTC CALGHPPEQYF
TRBJ2-6 TRBD1 TRBV2 NA TGTGCCAGTTGCCCCGGGACAGGGGGTGGGGCCAACGTCCTGACTTTC CASCPGTGGGANVLTF
TRBJ2-7 TRBD2 TRBV2 NA TGTGCCAGCAGTCCCACGGGCGGGAGGAGTGGGGAGCAGTACTTC CASSPTGGRSGEQYF
TRBJ2-7 TRBD2 TRBV6-6 NA TGTGCCAGCAGTTACAGTGGAGGACTAGCGGGTTTCGAGCAGTACTTC CASSYSGGLAGFEQYF
TRBJ2-2 NA TRBV10-3 NA TGTGCCATCAGGAGGGACGCCTCGGTCACCGGGGAGCTGTTTTTT CAIRRDASVTGELFF
TRBJ2-1 NA TRBV20-1 NA TGCAGTGCCCCTATGGGTACCATGGAGTTCTTC CSAPMGTMEFF
TRBJ2-2 NA TRBV24-1 NA TGTGCCCCCATGCCACCCGGGGAGCTGTTTTTT CAPMPPGELFF
TRBJ1-5 NA TRBV27 NA TGTGCCAGCAGTTTAAGGGGTGGGCCCCAGCATTTT CASSLRGGPQHF
TRBJ2-7 TRBD2 TRBV12-3/TRBV12-4 NA TGTGCCAGCAGTTTTAGCGGGACCCCCTACGAGCAGTACTTC CASSFSGTPYEQYF
TRBJ2-3 NA TRBV27 NA TGTGCCAGCGCTAGCGCGCTAAGCACAGATACGCAGTATTTT CASASALSTDTQYF
TRBJ1-2 TRBD1 TRBV2 once TGTGCCAGCACCTTACAGGGGGCCTATGGCTACACCTTC CASTLQGAYGYTF
TRBJ2-1 NA TRBV19 NA TGTGCCAGTAGTTTGCTAGACTACAATGAGCAGTTCTTC CASSLLDYNEQFF